One and the same sample provided the 28 T cell receptor beta chains below, sequenced in a study of OX40 agonist ivuxolimab in advanced cancers. The data were produced by immunoSEQ multiplex PCR, yet TCRdb's version contains in-frame clones alone and is incomplete. The table has 100,000 or so clones, less than 95% seen once; the top ten hold under 0.65%. The sequences come from CD4+ or CD8+ T cells sorted from blood, collected in a trial of the OX40 agonist ivuxolimab. The receptor source for this set is an adult with an advanced solid tumor such as melanoma, head and neck, liver or kidney cancer.

A few counts support this clone. The chain links TRBV6-5 to TRBJ2-7; 8 bases are shared with TRBD1. After removal of 4 bases from V and 9 bases from J, the junction contained 14 bases not matched to a gene. Germline assignment: CDR1 MNHEY and CDR2 SVGAGI. The CDR3 has 15 residues. This CDR3 reads CASSSPGQGWAVQYF. The DNA for the CDR3 is TGTGCCAGCAGTTCCCCAGGACAGGGATGGGCGGTGCAGTACTTC.

The gene calls are TRBV4-1 and TRBJ1-4; the match to TRBD1 covers 7 bases. With V trimmed by 1 base and J by 0 bases, 2 bases remained unmatched. The CDR3 runs 16 residues. Germline V CDR1 and CDR2: MGHRA, YSYEKL. Here the CDR3 reads CASSQVGTATNEKLFF. DNA of the CDR3: TGCGCCAGCAGCCAAGTGGGGACAGCAACTAATGAAAAACTGTTTTTT.

The CDR3, as DNA: TGTGCCAGCAGTTTATTCCCTAGCGGAGTCTCCTACGAGCAGTACTTC. Amino acid sequence: CASSLFPSGVSYEQYF. The chain employs TRBV28 and TRBJ2-7; 7 nucleotides line up with TRBD2. V lost 1 base to trimming and J lost 0 bases; unmatched junction nucleotides: 6. The CDR3 is 16 residues long. Germline CDR1 is MDHEN and CDR2 is SYDVKM.

The chain recombines TRBV7-9 with TRBJ2-3; D gene ambiguous. This CDR3 comprises 11 residues. V lost 0 bases to trimming and J lost 5 bases, with 0 bases between them. CDR1 SEHNR and CDR2 FQNEAQ come from the germline V gene (reference sequence). Here the CDR3 reads CASSLADTQYF. The CDR3 nucleotides are TGTGCCAGCAGCTTAGCAGATACGCAGTATTTT.

V and J are TRBV6-6 and TRBJ2-7; D gene ambiguous. With 2 bases removed from V and 6 bases from J, the gap between germline ends came to 11 bases. The germline V gene has CDR1 MNHNY and CDR2 SVGAGI (reference sequence). This CDR3 is built from 13 residues. CDR3 nucleotide sequence: TGTGCCAGCAGTTACCTTCTTTCTCTCGAGCAGTACTTC. It encodes CASSYLLSLEQYF.

The chain joins TRBV6-1 to TRBJ1-2, with a weak D call TRBD1 (5 bases). Germline values: CDR1 MNHNS, CDR2 SASEGT. There are 14 residues in the CDR3. Trimming removed 7 bases from V and 6 bases from J, with 18 bases in between. CDR3 region: CASIAVFGANGYTF. CDR3 DNA: TGTGCCAGCATAGCCGTTTTCGGGGCGAATGGCTACACCTTC.

V and J are TRBV14 and TRBJ2-2; no reliable D call. This CDR3 contains 13 residues. The V and J ends lost 3 bases and 4 bases respectively, with 6 bases between them. CDR1 and CDR2 (germline): SGHDN, FVKESK. The CDR3 loop reads CASSQTTTGELFF. Here the CDR3 DNA reads TGTGCCAGCAGCCAGACGACCACCGGGGAGCTGTTTTTT. Based on the CDR3 plus reference TRBV14 and TRBJ2-2, the full variable domain is EAGVTQFPSHSVIEKGQTVTLRCDPISGHDNLYWYRRVMGKEIKFLLHFVKESKQDESGMPNNRFLAERTGGTYSTLKVQPAELEDSGVYFCASSQTTTGELFFGEGSRLTVL.

This clone was seen just once. V is TRBV28 and J is TRBJ1-1; D gene uncertain. CDR3 length equals 15 residues. Deletions cut 0 bases from V and 7 bases from J, with 15 bases between. Germline V gene data show CDR1 as MDHEN and CDR2 as SYDVKM. The CDR3 loop is CASSLWSGAQNEAFF. CDR3 in DNA: TGTGCCAGCAGTTTATGGTCGGGAGCCCAAAATGAAGCTTTCTTT.

This chain connects TRBV7-9 to TRBJ2-7; D is uncertain. V lost 7 bases, J lost 4 bases, and 11 bases lay in between. The CDR3 runs 12 residues. Germline lookup yields CDR1 SEHNR and CDR2 FQNEAQ (reference sequence). The CDR3: CASTSNGYEQYF. CDR3 DNA: TGTGCCAGCACCTCGAACGGATACGAGCAGTACTTC.

This chain uses TRBV7-8 with TRBJ1-3; TRBD1 agrees at 7 bases. The CDR3 loop spans 15 amino acids. Germline CDR1 reads SGHVS; CDR2 reads FQNEAQ. The V and J ends lost 2 bases and 3 bases, in that order; junction bases with no gene match: 4. The CDR3 sequence: CASSLIGGFGNTIYF. In DNA form, the CDR3 reads TGTGCCAGCAGCTTAATAGGGGGCTTTGGAAACACCATATATTTT.

The rearrangement joins TRBV18 to TRBJ2-7, with D unclear. Trimming stripped 0 bases from V and 0 bases from J, with 6 bases between. CDR3 size: 14 residues. CDR1 and CDR2 (germline): KGHSH, LQKENI. The CDR3 region is CASSPPGNSYEQYF. CDR3 coding DNA: TGTGCCAGCTCACCACCGGGCAACTCCTACGAGCAGTACTTC. Looking up the rest from reference TRBV18 and TRBJ2-7 gives the full variable domain: NAGVMQNPRHLVRRRGQEARLRCSPMKGHSHVYWYRQLPEEGLKFMVYLQKENIIDESGMPKERFSAEFPKEGPSILRIQQVVRGDSAAYFCASSPPGNSYEQYFGPGTRLTVT.

The gene calls are TRBV30 and TRBJ2-7; unclear D gene. The V end was cut by 0 bases, the J end by 2 bases, with 8 bases between. CDR3 length: 13 residues. The V gene's germline CDR1 is GTSNPN and CDR2 SVGIG (reference sequence). The chain's CDR3 is CAWSVDGPYEQYF. CDR3 sequence (DNA): TGTGCCTGGAGTGTAGACGGGCCCTACGAGCAGTACTTC.

The gene calls are TRBV11-2 and TRBJ1-2; D not certain. The CDR3 length is 14 residues. V was clipped by 5 bases and J by 8 bases, with 18 bases between them. CDR1 SGHAT and CDR2 FQNNGV come from the germline V gene. CDR3 coding DNA: TGTGCCAGCAGCCTAACGGGGAGGGTGGACGGCTACACCTTC. It specifies CASSLTGRVDGYTF.

J is TRBJ2-5 and V is TRBV4-1; maybe TRBD2 (6 bases). The V and J ends lost 3 bases and 3 bases respectively, with 14 bases between them. This CDR3 comprises 15 residues. Germline CDR1 is MGHRA and CDR2 is YSYEKL. The DNA of the CDR3 is TGCGCCAGCAGCCACCGGGACTTCCTAAAAGAGACCCAGTACTTC. As protein: CASSHRDFLKETQYF.

This clone was found a few times. This chain uses TRBV2 with TRBJ1-2, with 8 bases lining up with TRBD1. The V segment lost 3 bases and the J segment 5 bases; nucleotides outside the gene matches: 2. The V gene's germline CDR1 is SNHLY and CDR2 FYNNEI. The CDR3 is made up of 13 amino acids. The CDR3 sequence: CASSENRGYGYTF. The CDR3 DNA sequence: TGTGCCAGCAGTGAGAACAGGGGGTATGGCTACACCTTC.

The V and J genes are TRBV6-6 and TRBJ1-1, with TRBD1 matching over 7 bases. CDR1 is MNHNY, CDR2 SVGAGI, per germline (reference sequence). There are 15 residues in the CDR3. V lost 6 bases, J lost 5 bases, and 12 bases stayed unmatched. The CDR3 sequence: CASRYDRDPRTEAFF. CDR3 bases: TGTGCCAGCAGGTACGACAGGGATCCGAGGACTGAAGCTTTCTTT.

A word on this clone: The sample holds other DNA sequences that translate to the same CDR3. The V call is TRBV5-1, the J call TRBJ1-2; D perhaps matches TRBD1 (5 bases). Between the trimmed V and J ends, which lost 0 bases and 8 bases, there was a span of 8 bases. Germline V gene sequence: CDR1 SGHRS, CDR2 YFSETQ. CDR3 length: 12 residues. The CDR3 region is CASSLVGDGYTF. CDR3 coding DNA: TGCGCCAGCAGCTTGGTAGGGGACGGCTACACCTTC.

The chain has TRBV6-1 and TRBJ1-5; 8 bases match TRBD1. The CDR3 loop spans 14 amino acids. Germline loops: CDR1 MNHNS, CDR2 SASEGT. V lost 8 bases to trimming and J lost 7 bases; unmatched junction nucleotides: 10. The CDR3 here is CASLLRGLGQPQHF. The CDR3 bases are TGTGCCAGCCTTCTCAGGGGGCTGGGACAGCCCCAGCATTTT.

The chain carries TRBV2 and TRBJ1-5; maybe TRBD1 (5 bases). The CDR3 extends over 13 amino acids. Germline V gene data show CDR1 as SNHLY and CDR2 as FYNNEI. With 8 bases removed from V and 5 bases from J, the gap between germline ends came to 13 bases. The CDR3 is CASGTEGDQPQHF. CDR3 bases: TGTGCCAGCGGGACCGAGGGTGATCAGCCCCAGCATTTT.

V is TRBV5-8 and J is TRBJ1-2, with D possibly being TRBD1 (5 bases). The CDR3 is made up of 15 amino acids. Germline CDR1 SGHTS, CDR2 YDEGEE. Trimming cost V 0 bases and J 4 bases, with 13 bases left between them. The CDR3 DNA reads TGTGCCAGCAGCTTGGTAACAGGAGCTACCTATGGCTACACCTTC. It specifies CASSLVTGATYGYTF.

The rearrangement uses TRBV7-9 and TRBJ2-3; 7 bases agree with TRBD2. Trimming cost V 5 bases and J 2 bases; bases outside gene matches: 10. This CDR3 spans 16 amino acids. Germline CDR1 and CDR2: SEHNR and FQNEAQ (reference sequence). The CDR3 is CASSPLLREHTDTQYF. CDR3 nucleotides: TGTGCCAGCAGCCCACTATTGCGGGAGCACACAGATACGCAGTATTTT.

The chain uses TRBV7-9 and TRBJ2-1; D unclear. Germline V lookup: CDR1 SEHNR, CDR2 FQNEAQ (reference sequence). The V end lost 5 bases, the J end lost 5 bases, and 22 bases lay between the germline ends. The CDR3 has 17 amino acids. The CDR3 reads CASSRSKVGIMDNEQFF. The CDR3 DNA is TGTGCCAGCAGCCGGAGTAAAGTGGGGATTATGGACAATGAGCAGTTCTTC.

The J gene is TRBJ2-2, the V gene TRBV11-2, with 9 bases lining up with TRBD2. V lost 1 base and J lost 6; bases outside the gene matches: 12. This CDR3 comprises 18 residues. Germline CDR1 SGHAT, CDR2 FQNNGV. The chain's CDR3 is CASSLGSVWREGSGELFF. The CDR3 bases are TGTGCCAGCAGCTTAGGATCGGTTTGGCGGGAGGGATCCGGGGAGCTGTTTTTT.

V gene TRBV6-4 combines with J gene TRBJ2-2; 9 bases match TRBD1. The J segment lost 7 bases and the V segment lost 0 bases, leaving 3 bases of the junction unmatched. The germline V gene has CDR1 MRHNA and CDR2 SNTAGT. The length of the CDR3 is 15 residues. The CDR3 DNA is TGTGCCAGCAGTGACTCGGGGACAGGGCACGGGGAGCTGTTTTTT. This sequence encodes CASSDSGTGHGELFF.

The chain couples TRBV6-5 to TRBJ1-4; maybe TRBD1 (6 bases). This CDR3 is built from 15 residues. V lost 0 bases and J lost 8, with 13 bases in between. Germline CDR1 reads MNHEY; CDR2 reads SVGAGI. The CDR3, as DNA: TGTGCCAGCAGTTACTCTCCGGGGGCAAGGGAAAAACTGTTTTTT. Its translation is CASSYSPGAREKLFF.

The chain recombines TRBV6-6 with TRBJ2-7; 9 positions agree with TRBD2. The CDR3 is 15 amino acids. Germline-derived CDR1 and CDR2 are MNHNY and SVGAGI (reference sequence). The V and J ends lost 5 bases and 2 bases, in that order; junction bases with no gene match: 7. CDR3 sequence (DNA): TGTGCCAGCAGTCCCGGACTAGCGACTACCTACGAGCAGTACTTC. Protein sequence: CASSPGLATTYEQYF.

J is TRBJ1-1 and V is TRBV7-9; no clear D gene. The CDR3 contains 14 residues. Per the germline V gene, CDR1 is SEHNR and CDR2 is FQNEAQ (reference sequence). Trimming pared 4 bases from V and 3 bases from J, leaving 12 bases between. The CDR3 bases are TGTGCCAGCAGCTCATTCAGTGGGTACACTGAAGCTTTCTTT. It codes for CASSSFSGYTEAFF.

The rearrangement uses TRBV7-9 and TRBJ2-5; D is uncertain. This CDR3 region has 12 residues. V shed 1 base and J shed 5 bases, with 5 bases lying between them. CDR1 and CDR2 from the germline V gene are SEHNR and FQNEAQ (reference sequence). The CDR3 loop is CASSLVLETQYF. In DNA form, the CDR3 reads TGTGCCAGCAGCTTAGTTTTGGAGACCCAGTACTTC.